The 29 T cell receptor beta chains listed next were all sequenced from one sample in a study of T cells after yellow fever vaccination. Via MiXCR, TCRdb re-called the 5' RACE reads, giving one row per CDR3 protein. The sample gives roughly 400,000 distinct CDR3 sequences, roughly a sixth of which show up once; 15% to 20% is in the top ten. The sample consisted of PBMCs, taken before the yellow fever booster vaccination. Every receptor here comes from a man aged 18 to 35 who received the YFV17D yellow fever vaccine.

The chain employs TRBV30 and TRBJ2-2; D is undetermined. CDR3 length equals 11 residues. Trimming removed 0 bases at V and 8 bases at J, with 4 bases between. CDR1 is GTSNPN and CDR2 is SVGIG in the germline V gene (reference sequence). For the CDR3, the DNA is TGTGCCTGGAGTGTACTAGGGGAGCTGTTTTTT. Its protein product is CAWSVLGELFF.

This chain links TRBV7-9 with TRBJ2-5; TRBD1 aligns across 8 bases. The CDR3 runs 14 residues. Losses at the gene ends were 4 bases for V and 5 bases for J; bases not matched to a gene: 6. Germline loops: CDR1 SEHNR, CDR2 FQNEAQ (reference sequence). The CDR3 loop is CASSYQGARETQYF. DNA of the CDR3: TGTGCCAGCAGCTATCAGGGGGCTAGGGAGACCCAGTACTTC.

This clonotype turned up a few times. The rearrangement links TRBV7-2 to TRBJ2-5; D not certain. Per the germline V gene, CDR1 is SGHTA and CDR2 is FQGNSA. V lost 5 bases and J 2 bases, leaving 15 bases between the germline ends. The CDR3 has 15 residues. The CDR3, as DNA: TGTGCCAGCAGCCCCCCAGCCGGGCTACAAGAGACCCAGTACTTC. Translating gives CASSPPAGLQETQYF.

This clonotype came up a few times. This chain links TRBV20-1 with TRBJ1-1; D call uncertain. The germline V and J ends were trimmed by 6 bases and 0 bases, with 17 bases remaining between them. The germline gives CDR1 DFQATT, CDR2 SNEGSKA (reference sequence). The CDR3 runs 15 residues. The CDR3 DNA reads TGCAGTGCGAGACGTCCGGGGAGCATGAACACTGAAGCTTTCTTT. This translates into CSARRPGSMNTEAFF.

This sequence joins TRBV3-1 and TRBJ1-1; no clear D. The CDR3 is 14 residues long. The germline CDR1 and CDR2 sequences are LGHDT and YNNKEL (reference sequence). Trimming left V 6 bases short and J 1 base short, with 12 bases between. CDR3 DNA: TGTGCCAGCAGGTTCGCGACCGGGAACACTGAAGCTTTCTTT. It encodes CASRFATGNTEAFF.

The V and J genes are TRBV5-6 and TRBJ2-7; D may correspond to TRBD1 or TRBD2 (6 bases each). The V and J ends lost 4 bases and 12 bases respectively, with 20 bases between them. In germline, CDR1 is SGHDT, CDR2 YYEEEE. The CDR3 contains 13 residues. The CDR3 coding sequence is TGTGCCAGCAGCCCTACAGGGACGGGGGTTCGGTACTTC. This gives the protein CASSPTGTGVRYF.

This clonotype has just a few counts. The chain couples TRBV4-3 to TRBJ2-2; D is ambiguous. Germline loops: CDR1 LGHNA, CDR2 YSLEER. V dropped 5 bases and J dropped 0 bases, with 10 bases sitting between them. This CDR3 spans 15 amino acids. CDR3 amino acids: CASSAWTTNTGELFF. In DNA form, the CDR3 reads TGCGCCAGCAGCGCCTGGACGACGAACACCGGGGAGCTGTTTTTT.

This clonotype showed up just a few times. The V call is TRBV7-2, the J call TRBJ2-3; D possibly corresponds to TRBD2 (6 bases). CDR3 length: 14 residues. Trimming pared 4 bases from V and 3 bases from J, leaving 11 bases between. Germline CDR1 and CDR2: SGHTA and FQGNSA. The CDR3: CASSSGGWTDTQYF. The CDR3 nucleotides are TGTGCCAGCAGCTCCGGAGGGTGGACAGATACGCAGTATTTT.

This clonotype showed up just a few times. The chain couples TRBV5-1 to TRBJ1-1; 8 bases agree with TRBD1. The J segment lost 0 bases and the V segment lost 2 bases, leaving 9 bases of the junction unmatched. This CDR3 is 17 amino acids long. Germline CDR1 reads SGHRS; CDR2 reads YFSETQ. The DNA of the CDR3 is TGCGCCAGCAGCTTCGACCGGACAGGGTACATGAACACTGAAGCTTTCTTT. It specifies CASSFDRTGYMNTEAFF.

This clonotype has just a few counts. The chain has TRBV11-2 and TRBJ1-5, with D possibly being TRBD1 (5 bases). Germline V gives CDR1 SGHAT, CDR2 FQNNGV. The CDR3 runs to 13 residues. Between the trimmed V and J ends, which lost 8 bases and 7 bases, there was a span of 15 bases. The CDR3 DNA is TGTGCCAGCGCCCCGAGGGGTGGGCAGCCCCAGCATTTT. Amino acids: CASAPRGGQPQHF.

The rearrangement joins TRBV7-3 to TRBJ1-1, with 9 bases lining up with TRBD1. Germline V gives CDR1 SGHTA, CDR2 FQGTGA. V shed 5 bases and J 11 bases; nucleotides not matched to a gene: 9. This CDR3 is built from 13 residues. The CDR3 DNA follows: TGTGCCAGCAGCGTTTACAGGGGGCGACGGGCTTTCTTT. Its translation is CASSVYRGRRAFF.

This clonotype appeared a few times. The CDR3 DNA reads TGCGCCAGCAGCAGTAGCGGGGGGGTGAACAATGAGCAGTTCTTC. Its protein product is CASSSSGGVNNEQFF. The V call is TRBV5-1, the J call TRBJ2-1, with 11 nucleotides matching TRBD2. V was pared by 4 bases and J by 5 bases, with 5 bases of the junction left unmatched. CDR3 length: 15 residues. Per the germline V gene, CDR1 is SGHRS and CDR2 is YFSETQ.

This clonotype has a count of ten or more. The rearrangement joins TRBV20-1 to TRBJ2-1; D not certain. The germline V and J ends were trimmed by 3 bases and 6 bases, with 6 bases remaining between them. This CDR3 has 11 residues. Germline assignment: CDR1 DFQATT and CDR2 SNEGSKA (reference sequence). The CDR3 loop is CSARPVNEQFF. For the CDR3, the DNA is TGCAGTGCTAGGCCGGTCAATGAGCAGTTCTTC.

This clonotype has a handful of counts. This sequence joins TRBV7-8 and TRBJ1-1; TRBD1 is a possible D gene (6 bases). Germline loops: CDR1 SGHVS, CDR2 FQNEAQ. This CDR3 region has 15 residues. Trimming took off 4 bases at V and 6 bases at J, with 18 bases between the two ends. Here the CDR3 reads CASSSPQGSIPEAFF. CDR3 nucleotide sequence: TGTGCCAGCAGCTCACCACAGGGATCGATCCCTGAAGCTTTCTTT.

The genes are TRBV30 and TRBJ1-4; D ambiguous. CDR3 length: 13 residues. CDR1 GTSNPN and CDR2 SVGIG come from the germline V gene (reference sequence). V gave up 1 base and J gave up 5 bases, with 8 bases separating them. The CDR3 spells CAWSGAENEKLFF. In DNA form, the CDR3 reads TGTGCCTGGAGTGGGGCAGAGAATGAAAAACTGTTTTTT. The complete variable domain, with remaining parts taken from reference TRBV30 and TRBJ1-4, reads SQTIHQWPATLVQPVGSPLSLECTVEGTSNPNLYWYRQAAGRGLQLLFYSVGIGQISSEVPQNLSASRPQDRQFILSSKKLLLSDSGFYLCAWSGAENEKLFFGSGTQLSVL.

This chain uses TRBV4-2 with TRBJ2-1; TRBD1 is a possible D gene (5 bases). Per germline, CDR1 LGHNA and CDR2 YNFKEQ. The CDR3 totals 16 residues. Trimming shortened V by 0 bases and J by 0 bases, and 9 bases separated the two germline ends. CDR3 residues: CASSQDQGSSYNEQFF. CDR3 nucleotides: TGTGCCAGCAGCCAAGATCAGGGAAGCTCCTACAATGAGCAGTTCTTC.

The count of this clonotype is one. This chain connects TRBV2 to TRBJ1-2, with 8 bases lining up with TRBD1. J lost 1 base, V lost 6 bases, and 10 bases had no gene match. The CDR3 runs 16 residues. Germline CDR1 is SNHLY and CDR2 is FYNNEI. This CDR3 is CASSRRGGQDNYGYTF. The CDR3 DNA is TGTGCCAGCAGCCGAAGGGGGGGACAGGATAACTATGGCTACACCTTC.

This clonotype turned up a few times. The CDR3 DNA follows: TGTGCCAGCAGCCCTGGACAGGGGCGCTTTGGGCAGGGGGACAGGGGCGCTTTGGGCGGCTACACCTTC. As protein: CASSPGQGRFGQGDRGALGGYTF. V gene TRBV7-9 combines with J gene TRBJ1-2; 10 nucleotides align to TRBD1. There are 23 residues in the CDR3. The V and J ends lost 5 bases and 8 bases, in that order; junction bases with no gene match: 35. Germline V gene sequence: CDR1 SEHNR, CDR2 FQNEAQ (reference sequence).

The chain couples TRBV4-3 to TRBJ2-2; no firm D call. There are 19 residues in the CDR3. CDR1 and CDR2 from the germline V gene are LGHNA and YSLEER. Trimming removed 6 bases from V and 0 bases from J, with 23 bases in between. Here the CDR3 reads CASSDYGALVPANTGELFF. The CDR3 DNA follows: TGCGCCAGCAGTGATTACGGCGCCCTAGTACCCGCGAACACCGGGGAGCTGTTTTTT.

This clonotype came up a few times. The chain has TRBV5-1 and TRBJ2-3, with D possibly called TRBD1 or TRBD2 (5 bases each). CDR3 length: 14 residues. Germline values: CDR1 SGHRS, CDR2 YFSETQ. V lost 2 bases, J lost 4 bases, and 11 bases lay in between. The CDR3 region is CASSFEGFADTQYF. The CDR3 DNA follows: TGCGCCAGCAGCTTCGAGGGGTTCGCAGATACGCAGTATTTT.

The V gene is TRBV20-1, the J gene TRBJ1-6, with D hard to call. Looked up from germline, CDR1 is DFQATT and CDR2 is SNEGSKA (reference sequence). V was shortened by 0 bases and J by 7 bases, with 4 bases between the two germline ends. The CDR3 loop spans 12 amino acids. The CDR3 nucleotides read TGCAGTGCTAGAGATCTAAATTCACCCCTCCACTTT. Residues: CSARDLNSPLHF.

The rearrangement uses TRBV20-1 and TRBJ2-4; maybe TRBD1 (6 bases). Germline V CDR1 and CDR2: DFQATT, SNEGSKA (reference sequence). V was trimmed by 6 bases and J by 8 bases, leaving 20 bases between them. This CDR3 is 14 amino acids long. CDR3 region: CSASPAGAAYIQYF. The CDR3 DNA reads as TGCAGTGCCTCCCCCGCAGGGGCGGCCTACATTCAGTACTTC.

This clonotype has more than one count but fewer than ten. The J gene is TRBJ2-6, the V gene TRBV30; 7 bases are shared with TRBD2. The CDR3 spans 14 residues. The V segment lost 6 bases and the J segment 0 bases; nucleotides outside the gene matches: 2. CDR1 is GTSNPN, CDR2 SVGIG, per germline (reference sequence). The CDR3: CACGGVSGANVLTF. The CDR3 coding sequence is TGTGCCTGTGGGGGGGTCTCTGGGGCCAACGTCCTGACTTTC. Together with reference TRBV30 and TRBJ2-6, the CDR3 gives the full variable domain: SQTIHQWPATLVQPVGSPLSLECTVEGTSNPNLYWYRQAAGRGLQLLFYSVGIGQISSEVPQNLSASRPQDRQFILSSKKLLLSDSGFYLCACGGVSGANVLTFGAGSRLTVL.

This clonotype has just a few counts. The rearrangement links TRBV7-2 to TRBJ2-2, with 7 bases that match TRBD2. The CDR3 totals 13 residues. Unmatched junction bases numbered 2, after V lost 4 bases and J lost 6 bases. Germline CDR1 and CDR2: SGHTA and FQGNSA. The CDR3 DNA reads TGTGCCAGCAGCTGGGGGGGGGCCGGGGAGCTGTTTTTT. Encoded protein: CASSWGGAGELFF. The full variable domain, its missing parts supplied by reference TRBV7-2 and TRBJ2-2, is GAGVSQSPSNKVTEKGKDVELRCDPISGHTALYWYRQSLGQGLEFLIYFQGNSAPDKSGLPSDRFSAERTGGSVSTLTIQRTQQEDSAVYLCASSWGGAGELFFGEGSRLTVL.

This clonotype was counted between two and nine times. The rearrangement joins TRBV20-1 to TRBJ1-5, with D possibly TRBD1 on 5 matching bases. V was shortened by 3 bases and J by 0 bases, with 15 bases between the two germline ends. This CDR3 comprises 16 residues. Germline loops: CDR1 DFQATT, CDR2 SNEGSKA (reference sequence). The CDR3, as DNA: TGCAGTGCTAGGGATGAGGGGACGATTAGCAATCAGCCCCAGCATTTT. This sequence encodes CSARDEGTISNQPQHF.

The genes are TRBV12-3 or TRBV12-4 and TRBJ2-7; 9 bases agree with TRBD1. V lost 6 bases and J lost 6; bases outside the gene matches: 6. This CDR3 region has 13 residues. CDR3 sequence: CASSPGTGLEQYF. In DNA, the CDR3 is TGTGCCAGCAGCCCGGGGACAGGGCTCGAGCAGTACTTC.

The chain uses TRBV5-1 and TRBJ1-2; D remains unclear. The CDR3 runs to 13 residues. The germline V and J ends were trimmed by 6 bases and 4 bases, with 13 bases remaining between them. Germline V lookup: CDR1 SGHRS, CDR2 YFSETQ. The CDR3 is CASTRDLPYGYTF. DNA for the CDR3: TGCGCCAGCACTCGTGACCTCCCCTATGGCTACACCTTC.

The gene calls are TRBV18 and TRBJ1-1; 7 nucleotides line up with TRBD1. The trim removed 4 bases at V and 5 bases at J, leaving 10 bases unmatched. This CDR3 contains 15 residues. The germline V gene has CDR1 KGHSH and CDR2 LQKENI. The CDR3 nucleotides read TGTGCCAGCTCACTCACTTTGACAGGGCTTACTGAAGCTTTCTTT. Translated, it gives CASSLTLTGLTEAFF.

This clonotype was recorded at least ten times. The chain couples TRBV20-1 to TRBJ2-7; D is undetermined. Trimming cost V 3 bases and J 3 bases, with 12 bases left between them. Germline lookup yields CDR1 DFQATT and CDR2 SNEGSKA (reference sequence). This CDR3 spans 13 amino acids. CDR3: CSARSYSGYEQYF. Here the CDR3 DNA reads TGCAGTGCTAGGTCCTATTCGGGCTACGAGCAGTACTTC.